This entry is about one TCR beta chain. The sample originates from a study of T cells in Graves' hyperthyroidism and ophthalmopathy. There were TCR beta CDR3 regions amplified from RNA transcripts. First-round RT-PCR targeting the TCR CDR3 was performed with the HTBI primer set. TCRdb passed the multiplex PCR reads through MiXCR, listing each CDR3 protein once. The sample consists of about half a million distinct CDR3 sequences, about 20% of them appearing once. At least 3 on the Clinical Activity Score was recorded for ophthalmopathy patients, who also had NOSPECS grade at least 4 and duration under 3 months. Exclusion followed for patients with uncontrolled infection, other autoimmune disease, pregnancy or lactation. V was clipped by 8 bases and J by 2 bases, with 12 bases between them. The CDR3 sequence is 13 residues long. Germline assignment: CDR1 MNHEY and CDR2 SMNVEV (reference sequence).

The sample consisted of blood. J is TRBJ1-2 and V is TRBV27; D gene ambiguous. The sequence was obtained from a man in his forties with Graves' ophthalmopathy. This CDR3 reads CASYVGANYGYTF. CDR3 nucleotide sequence: TGTGCCAGCTACGTCGGAGCCAACTATGGCTACACCTTC.